This T cell receptor beta chain was identified in a study of cytomegalovirus exposure and HLA in healthy donors. In its sample, this clone was seen a few times. Its antigen is currently unknown. Within the sample, other DNA sequences also encode this same CDR3. Both 60 Vbeta primers and 13 Jbeta primers went into the PCR. Repertoires were generated with immunoSEQ multiplex PCR, while TCRdb's copy carries only in-frame clones and drops some. This sample yields about 120,000 clones, of which 75% to 90% are seen a single time; approximately 10% belongs to the top ten. Study results and limitations: Upon later analysis, TCR association rates were observed to vary by HLA locus, being highest for DRB1 and lowest for HLA-C.

Every donor was a healthy person donating bone marrow. The origin of this receptor is a man in his thirties or forties in good health and CMV-seropositive. Sequencing was carried out using PBMCs.

The CDR3 loop is CSATRGHEQYF. CDR3 nucleotide sequence: TGCAGTGCTACCCGCGGGCACGAGCAGTACTTC. The rearrangement uses TRBV20-1 and TRBJ2-7; tentative D call: TRBD2 (5 bases). CDR1 and CDR2 (germline): DFQATT, SNEGSKA (reference sequence). CDR3 length: 11 residues. V was trimmed by 4 bases and J by 5 bases, leaving 9 bases between them.